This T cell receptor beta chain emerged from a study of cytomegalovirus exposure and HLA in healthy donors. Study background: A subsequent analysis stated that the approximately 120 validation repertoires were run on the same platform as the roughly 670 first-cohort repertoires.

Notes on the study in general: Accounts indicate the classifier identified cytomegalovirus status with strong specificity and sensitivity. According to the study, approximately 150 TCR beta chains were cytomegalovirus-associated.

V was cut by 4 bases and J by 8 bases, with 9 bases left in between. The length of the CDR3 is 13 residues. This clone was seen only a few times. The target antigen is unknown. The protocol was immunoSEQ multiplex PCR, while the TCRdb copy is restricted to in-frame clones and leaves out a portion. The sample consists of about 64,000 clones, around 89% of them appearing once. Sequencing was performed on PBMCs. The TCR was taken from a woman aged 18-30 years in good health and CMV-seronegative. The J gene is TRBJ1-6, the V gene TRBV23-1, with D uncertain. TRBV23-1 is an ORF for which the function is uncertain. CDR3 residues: CASSRYRDSPLHF. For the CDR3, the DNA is TGCGCCAGCAGTCGGTACAGAGATTCACCCCTCCACTTT.